Sequencing of this T cell receptor beta chain was carried out in a study of blood T cells in healthy people across ages. A sample-barcoded 5' primer and a J-beta primer mix were used in a second PCR of about 6 to 12 cycles. TCRdb ran MiXCR on the 5' RACE reads and lists one entry per CDR3 protein. The repertoire holds about 730,000 distinct CDR3 sequences, with roughly 44% as singletons. This clonotype was found a few times. The antigen is undetermined. Each donor gave 9 to 10 milliliters of peripheral blood. Germline V lookup: CDR1 SGHTA, CDR2 FQGNSA. V was clipped by 0 bases and J by 1 base; unmatched bases: 3. This CDR3 spans 19 amino acids. Study-level findings and limits: More naive CD4+ cells and higher diversity were found in long-lived than in aged donors. Strong correlation existed between TCR beta diversity and naive T cell percentage. Roughly linear declines in TCR beta diversity per million T cells occurred with age.

This TCR was recovered from a woman aged 55-69 years in good health. The sample was blood. V usage is TRBV7-2 and J usage is TRBJ2-1, with TRBD2 matching 16 bases. DNA of the CDR3: TGTGCCAGCAGCTTAGCTGGGACTAGCGGGAGGGGGTCCTACAATGAGCAGTTCTTC. Protein: CASSLAGTSGRGSYNEQFF.